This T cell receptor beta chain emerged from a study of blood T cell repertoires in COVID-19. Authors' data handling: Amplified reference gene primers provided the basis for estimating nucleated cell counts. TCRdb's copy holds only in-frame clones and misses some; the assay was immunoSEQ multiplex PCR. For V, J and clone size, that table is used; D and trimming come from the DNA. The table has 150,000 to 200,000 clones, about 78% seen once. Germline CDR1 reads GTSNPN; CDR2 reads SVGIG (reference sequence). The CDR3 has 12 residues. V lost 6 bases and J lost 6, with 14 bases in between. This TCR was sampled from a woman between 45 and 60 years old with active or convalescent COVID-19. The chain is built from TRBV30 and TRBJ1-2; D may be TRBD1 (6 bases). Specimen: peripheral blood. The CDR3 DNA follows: TGTGCCTGCGCGGGCAGGGGCGATGGCTACACCTTC. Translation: CACAGRGDGYTF.